What follows is one TCR beta chain and its context. V was pared by 4 bases and J by 2 bases, with 15 bases between. Germline CDR1 reads SNHLY; CDR2 reads FYNNEI. This CDR3 spans 16 amino acids. The record originates from a study of radiotherapy plus CTLA-4 blockade in lung cancer. The assay was immunoSEQ multiplex PCR, and TCRdb's table has in-frame clones only and misses some. The sample carries about 51,000 clones, roughly three quarters recorded once. The rearrangement joins TRBV2 to TRBJ1-5; possible D gene TRBD1, 5 bases. This TCR derives from a human donor with non-small cell lung cancer who had a complete response to radiotherapy plus ipilimumab. Sequenced here: peripheral blood, sampled from a patient treated with radiotherapy plus ipilimumab. The CDR3 DNA reads TGTGCCAGCAGTGGGATCAGGGTCTTGGGCAATCAGCCCCAGCATTTT. Residues: CASSGIRVLGNQPQHF.